The clone carrying this T cell receptor beta chain has at least ten counts. Its specificity is unknown. This entry comes from a study of T cells after yellow fever vaccination. Study-wide points: CD4 and CD8 compartments shared a small share of clonotypes. Reappearance after the booster was seen for most primary-vaccination clones, at 96% CD4 and roughly 90% CD8.

TCRdb called the 5' RACE reads again in MiXCR, with one record for every CDR3 protein. The sample carries about 360,000 distinct CDR3 sequences, under 7.5% recorded once. Sample: PBMCs, taken 5 days after the yellow fever booster vaccination. The receptor comes from a man in his thirties or forties who received the YFV17D yellow fever vaccine.

The CDR3 loop is CASSFGGWEDNEQFF. DNA of the CDR3: TGTGCCAGCAGCTTTGGGGGGTGGGAGGACAATGAGCAGTTCTTC. The chain couples TRBV7-8 to TRBJ2-1; tentatively, D is TRBD2 (6 bases). V was cut by 3 bases and J by 5 bases, with 14 bases left in between. Per the germline V gene, CDR1 is SGHVS and CDR2 is FQNEAQ. The CDR3 length is 15 residues.